This is a list of T cell receptor beta chains from one sample in a study of PD-1 blockade in classical Hodgkin lymphoma. Method: immunoSEQ multiplex PCR; TCRdb's copy keeps in-frame clones and lacks some. Of roughly 7,500 clones in the sample, about three fifths are singletons; the top ten hold about a tenth. The specimen was CD8+ T cells from blood, collected before the fourth cycle of nivolumab. The receptor source for this set is a human donor with classical Hodgkin lymphoma. Both conserved end residues are part of each CDR3. D genes are given only for firm matches. Some rows have no size entry. The others give once, few or many, or a class for an expanded clone.

cdr3_nt: TGCGCCAGCAGTGAGTCGGGAATTGACTACGAGCAGTACTTC; cdr3_aa: CASSESGIDYEQYF; d_call: NA; clone_size: NA; v_call: TRBV10-2; cdr3_length: 14; j_call: TRBJ2-7
cdr3_nt: TGTGCCAGCAGCAACGGACTAGCGGGAGACACCGGGGAGCTGTTTTTT; cdr3_aa: CASSNGLAGDTGELFF; d_call: TRBD2; clone_size: NA; v_call: TRBV7-6; cdr3_length: 16; j_call: TRBJ2-2
cdr3_nt: TGTGCCAGCAGCTTAGCGGGGGATTGGGAGACCCAGTACTTC; cdr3_aa: CASSLAGDWETQYF; d_call: NA; clone_size: NA; v_call: TRBV11-2; cdr3_length: 14; j_call: TRBJ2-5
cdr3_nt: TGTGCCGCTCCAGCGATCCACACCGGGGAGCTGTTTTTT; cdr3_aa: CAAPAIHTGELFF; d_call: NA; clone_size: NA; v_call: TRBV6-1; cdr3_length: 13; j_call: TRBJ2-2
cdr3_nt: TGTGCCAGCAGCTCAGGGGACGTCTACAATGAGCAGTTCTTC; cdr3_aa: CASSSGDVYNEQFF; d_call: NA; clone_size: once; v_call: TRBV7-8; cdr3_length: 14; j_call: TRBJ2-1
cdr3_nt: TGTGCCAGCAGTTTCATTCGGAAGACAGGGATTATCTACGAGCAGTACTTC; cdr3_aa: CASSFIRKTGIIYEQYF; d_call: TRBD1; clone_size: medium-sized; v_call: TRBV27; cdr3_length: 17; j_call: TRBJ2-7
cdr3_nt: TGTGCCAGCAGCCCCTACAGGGGCCTGAACACTGAAGCTTTCTTT; cdr3_aa: CASSPYRGLNTEAFF; d_call: TRBD1; clone_size: NA; v_call: TRBV9; cdr3_length: 15; j_call: TRBJ1-1
cdr3_nt: TGTGCTAGTGGGAACGACAGGGTTGGGGAGACCCAGTACTTC; cdr3_aa: CASGNDRVGETQYF; d_call: TRBD1; clone_size: once; v_call: TRBV12-5; cdr3_length: 14; j_call: TRBJ2-5
cdr3_nt: TGTGCCAGCAGCCAAGATACGACAGACTCTGGAAACACCATATATTTT; cdr3_aa: CASSQDTTDSGNTIYF; d_call: NA; clone_size: few; v_call: TRBV4-2; cdr3_length: 16; j_call: TRBJ1-3
cdr3_nt: TGTGCCAGCAGTTGGCGAGTACACTACGAGCAGTACTTC; cdr3_aa: CASSWRVHYEQYF; d_call: NA; clone_size: NA; v_call: TRBV6-5; cdr3_length: 13; j_call: TRBJ2-7
cdr3_nt: TGTGCCAGCAGTTCCCTTCTCCCAGCGGGGCAGGGGGAGACCCAGTACTTC; cdr3_aa: CASSSLLPAGQGETQYF; d_call: NA; clone_size: NA; v_call: TRBV27; cdr3_length: 17; j_call: TRBJ2-5
cdr3_nt: TGTGCCAGCAGCTGGGGCCAATATTCCACCGGGGAGCTGTTTTTT; cdr3_aa: CASSWGQYSTGELFF; d_call: NA; clone_size: once; v_call: TRBV7-2; cdr3_length: 15; j_call: TRBJ2-2
cdr3_nt: TGTGCCAGTAAACATCAGGGTTCCCCCTACAATGAGCAGTTCTTC; cdr3_aa: CASKHQGSPYNEQFF; d_call: NA; clone_size: once; v_call: TRBV19; cdr3_length: 15; j_call: TRBJ2-1
cdr3_nt: TGTGCCAGCAGCCCGAGGAGTGCGGGAGGGCCCTACAATGAGCAGTTCTTC; cdr3_aa: CASSPRSAGGPYNEQFF; d_call: TRBD2; clone_size: few; v_call: TRBV4-2; cdr3_length: 17; j_call: TRBJ2-1
cdr3_nt: TGTGCCAGCAGCCTGGGACTAGCGGGAGATGGTGAGACCCAGTACTTC; cdr3_aa: CASSLGLAGDGETQYF; d_call: TRBD2; clone_size: NA; v_call: TRBV9; cdr3_length: 16; j_call: TRBJ2-5
cdr3_nt: TGTGCCAGCAGTCCGGACACAGGGGGCCGCCAGCCCCAGCATTTT; cdr3_aa: CASSPDTGGRQPQHF; d_call: TRBD1; clone_size: medium-sized; v_call: TRBV27; cdr3_length: 15; j_call: TRBJ1-5
cdr3_nt: TGTGCCAGCAGTTACTCGAAGACAGGGGTCAATCAGCCCCAGCATTTT; cdr3_aa: CASSYSKTGVNQPQHF; d_call: TRBD1; clone_size: NA; v_call: TRBV6-6; cdr3_length: 16; j_call: TRBJ1-5
cdr3_nt: TGTGCCAGCAGCTGGCGCCAGGGCTACGAGCAGTACTTC; cdr3_aa: CASSWRQGYEQYF; d_call: NA; clone_size: NA; v_call: TRBV11-1; cdr3_length: 13; j_call: TRBJ2-7
cdr3_nt: TGTGCCAGCAGCCAATTAGAGAGGAATCTCTACGAGCAGTACTTC; cdr3_aa: CASSQLERNLYEQYF; d_call: NA; clone_size: NA; v_call: TRBV16; cdr3_length: 15; j_call: TRBJ2-7
cdr3_nt: TGTGCCAGCAGCCCACCAGGATGGGCTGGTGTGTACGAGCAGTACTTC; cdr3_aa: CASSPPGWAGVYEQYF; d_call: NA; clone_size: few; v_call: TRBV11-2; cdr3_length: 16; j_call: TRBJ2-7
cdr3_nt: TGCAGCGTTGAGATGTCTAGCGGATCAAGCTCCTACGAGCAGTACTTC; cdr3_aa: CSVEMSSGSSSYEQYF; d_call: TRBD2; clone_size: NA; v_call: TRBV29-1; cdr3_length: 16; j_call: TRBJ2-7
cdr3_nt: TGTGCCAGCAGTTTAAGGGGACGGGTCAACACCGGGGAGCTGTTTTTT; cdr3_aa: CASSLRGRVNTGELFF; d_call: NA; clone_size: NA; v_call: TRBV28; cdr3_length: 16; j_call: TRBJ2-2